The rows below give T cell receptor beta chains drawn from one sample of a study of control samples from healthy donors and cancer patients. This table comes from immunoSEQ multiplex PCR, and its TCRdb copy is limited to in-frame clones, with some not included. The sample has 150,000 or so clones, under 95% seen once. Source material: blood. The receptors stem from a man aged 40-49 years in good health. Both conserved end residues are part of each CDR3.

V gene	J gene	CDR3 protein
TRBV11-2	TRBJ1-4	CASSLVGRTNEKLFF
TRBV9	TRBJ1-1	CASSVGVGTEAFF
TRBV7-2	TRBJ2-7	CASSPQAGEGYEQYF
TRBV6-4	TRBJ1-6	CASSQTGNSPLHF
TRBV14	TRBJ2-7	CASSQEVGQGRNEQYF
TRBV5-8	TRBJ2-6	CASSLPRGSGANVLTF
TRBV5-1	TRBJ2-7	CASSLGRPYEQYF
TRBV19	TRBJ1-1	CASSPQGRHTEAFF
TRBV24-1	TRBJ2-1	CATTGGNEQFF
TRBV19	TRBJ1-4	CATTGTGFGTNEKLFF
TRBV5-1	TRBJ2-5	CASTDLRGAEETQYF
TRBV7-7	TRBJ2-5	CASSLGVLETQYF
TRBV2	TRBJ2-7	CASSEYGYYEQYF
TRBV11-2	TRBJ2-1	CASSSPSWRGTPNEQFF
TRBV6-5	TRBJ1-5	CASSYSLQRNQPQHF
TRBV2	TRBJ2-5	CASRPGQGLGETQYF
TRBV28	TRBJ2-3	CASSGRGDTQYF
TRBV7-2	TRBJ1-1	CASSLVHTEAFF
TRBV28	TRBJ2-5	CASSFLGGQETQYF
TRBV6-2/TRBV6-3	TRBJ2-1	CASSRGTGGGADEQFF
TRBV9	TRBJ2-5	CASSVDGGETQYF
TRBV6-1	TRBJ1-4	CASSEFQGADEKLFF
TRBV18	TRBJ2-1	CASSTNPLLGGEQFF
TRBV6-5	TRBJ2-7	CAPAWEAPSYEQYF
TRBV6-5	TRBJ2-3	CASSSQPTSGTDTQYF
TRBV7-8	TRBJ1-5	CASSFPEGQPQHF
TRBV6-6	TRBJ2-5	CASRGLGETQYF
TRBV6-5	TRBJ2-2	CASIRDPGGGELFF
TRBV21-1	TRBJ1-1	CASSKGRNTEAFF
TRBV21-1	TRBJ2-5	CASSKVTPQETQYF
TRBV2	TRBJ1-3	CASSERQGAGNTIYF
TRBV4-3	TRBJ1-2	CASSQDLSDRGGYGYTF
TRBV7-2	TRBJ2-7	CASSLDTGAYEQYF
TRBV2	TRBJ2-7	CASSVGQGEYEQYF
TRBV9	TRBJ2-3	CASKRTDRGADTQYF